Listed below are T cell receptor beta chains from one sample, sequenced in a study of cytomegalovirus exposure and HLA in healthy donors. Data came from immunoSEQ multiplex PCR; TCRdb stores just in-frame clones and leaves some out. The sample has under 200,000 clones, approximately 78% seen once. Sequenced: PBMCs. The receptors here all came from a woman under 40 in good health and CMV-seropositive. CDR3s include the opening cysteine and the closing phenylalanine or tryptophan. Each record gives: CDR3 protein, CDR3 DNA, J gene, V gene, D gene. The D gene is left open where the match is weak.

cdr3_aa: CASSLAAGGDQETQYF
cdr3_nt: TGCGCCAGCAGCTTGGCTGCAGGGGGCGATCAAGAGACCCAGTACTTC
j_call: TRBJ2-5
v_call: TRBV5-1
d_call: TRBD1

cdr3_aa: CASSSWGRGQFF
cdr3_nt: TGTGCCAGCAGTTCGTGGGGTCGGGGGCAGTTCTTC
j_call: TRBJ2-1
v_call: TRBV6-5
d_call: -

cdr3_aa: CASSLAVSGVLDEQFF
cdr3_nt: TGTGCCAGCAGCTTGGCGGTATCAGGGGTTTTGGATGAGCAGTTCTTC
j_call: TRBJ2-1
v_call: TRBV5-6
d_call: -

cdr3_aa: CASSQDRTGYTDTQYF
cdr3_nt: TGCGCCAGCAGCCAAGATCGGACGGGGTACACAGATACGCAGTATTTT
j_call: TRBJ2-3
v_call: TRBV4-3
d_call: -

cdr3_aa: CSAKMTGGIGETQYF
cdr3_nt: TGCAGCGCTAAAATGACAGGGGGCATCGGCGAGACCCAGTACTTC
j_call: TRBJ2-5
v_call: TRBV29-1
d_call: TRBD1

cdr3_aa: CASSYVYEQFF
cdr3_nt: TGTGCCAGCAGCTATGTATATGAGCAGTTCTTC
j_call: TRBJ2-1
v_call: TRBV7-2
d_call: -

cdr3_aa: CASSTRTGVGNQPQHF
cdr3_nt: TGTGCCAGCAGCACCAGAACAGGGGTAGGGAATCAGCCCCAGCATTTT
j_call: TRBJ1-5
v_call: TRBV7-8
d_call: TRBD1

cdr3_aa: CASSFSPGGELFF
cdr3_nt: TGTGCCAGCAGCTTTTCCCCGGGTGGGGAGCTGTTTTTT
j_call: TRBJ2-2
v_call: TRBV7-3
d_call: -

cdr3_aa: CASKLAATPPSYNEQFF
cdr3_nt: TGTGCCAGCAAACTAGCGGCCACCCCCCCCTCCTACAATGAGCAGTTCTTC
j_call: TRBJ2-1
v_call: TRBV7-2
d_call: TRBD2

cdr3_aa: CASSLGSGRSYNEQFF
cdr3_nt: TGTGCCAGCAGCTTAGGGTCGGGGAGATCCTACAATGAGCAGTTCTTC
j_call: TRBJ2-1
v_call: TRBV11-3
d_call: -